The TCR beta chain described here comes from a study of identical twins. On this clonotype: Its target is unknown.

Regarding the study as a whole: The study found that models underestimated out-of-frame TCR alpha sharing in monozygotic twins. A cross-sectional statistical analysis, not follow-up of the same donors, supported the conclusions.

TCRdb recomputed calls from the 5' RACE reads with MiXCR, one row per CDR3 protein. The sample has roughly 690,000 distinct CDR3 sequences, 21% seen once; the top ten hold 4% to 5.5%. These same data were also listed under a study on T cells expressing NK-cell markers. According to that study: Several experiments confined sorting to alpha-beta TCR T cells with an anti-gamma-delta TCR antibody. Researchers report these clonotypes also headed the CD3+CD56-NKG2C+ fraction in a few donors.

The receptor comes from a young woman in good health. The sequenced sample consisted of PBMCs.

CDR3: CASVPKRGGFLTAGELFF. The CDR3 DNA follows: TGTGCCAGCGTTCCCAAGCGGGGGGGATTCTTAACGGCCGGGGAGCTGTTTTTT. The chain has TRBV6-5 and TRBJ2-2, with 10 positions matching TRBD2. The CDR3 runs 18 residues. Germline V gives CDR1 MNHEY, CDR2 SVGAGI. The junction had 18 bases not matched to a gene; V was cut back by 8 bases and J by 6 bases.